This entry lists 18 T cell receptor beta chains sequenced from one sample in a study of blood T cell repertoires in COVID-19. The assay was immunoSEQ multiplex PCR, and TCRdb's table has in-frame clones only and misses some. The profile shows fewer than 450,000 clones, around 90% of them singletons. The sequencing input was PBMCs or T cells enriched from blood (not recorded which). These receptors came from a young man who had recovered from COVID-19.

The chain links TRBV4-1 to TRBJ1-4, with 7 bases matching TRBD1. The J segment lost 7 bases and the V segment lost 4 bases, leaving 12 bases of the junction unmatched. The CDR3 covers 16 residues. CDR1 is MGHRA and CDR2 is YSYEKL in the germline V gene. The CDR3 nucleotides read TGCGCCAGCAGCCCCACGGACAGGCAGGGGGTTGAAAAACTGTTTTTT. Encoded protein: CASSPTDRQGVEKLFF.

In its sample, this clone was seen once. The chain links TRBV7-9 to TRBJ1-1; D remains unclear. The CDR3 is made up of 13 amino acids. V was clipped by 5 bases and J by 5 bases, with 12 bases between them. From germline, CDR1 is SEHNR and CDR2 FQNEAQ (reference sequence). The CDR3 here is CASSPWGGTEAFF. CDR3 nucleotide sequence: TGTGCCAGCAGCCCATGGGGAGGGACTGAAGCTTTCTTT.

The CDR3 DNA follows: TGTGCCAGCAGCTCACAGCTGGTAGAGACCCAGTACTTC. Protein sequence: CASSSQLVETQYF. V gene TRBV11-2 combines with J gene TRBJ2-5, with unresolved D. This CDR3 contains 13 residues. The ends were cut back, 4 bases at V and 4 bases at J, with 10 bases in the middle. The germline gives CDR1 SGHAT, CDR2 FQNNGV. The complete variable domain, with remaining parts taken from reference TRBV11-2 and TRBJ2-5, reads EAGVAQSPRYKIIEKRQSVAFWCNPISGHATLYWYQQILGQGPKLLIQFQNNGVVDDSQLPKDRFSAERLKGVDSTLKIQPAKLEDSAVYLCASSSQLVETQYFGPGTRLLVL.

This clone has a single count. The chain uses TRBV28 and TRBJ1-2, with TRBD1 as a possible D gene (6 bases). V lost 5 bases and J 8 bases, leaving 21 bases between the germline ends. The CDR3 length is 15 residues. Germline V gene sequence: CDR1 MDHEN, CDR2 SYDVKM. The CDR3 nucleotides are TGTGCCAGCAGTCCATCTTCCCGGGGGGCTATGGGCTACACCTTC. It is translated as CASSPSSRGAMGYTF.

This rearrangement joins TRBV19 to TRBJ1-5, with D possibly being TRBD1 (6 bases). Germline V gives CDR1 LNHDA, CDR2 SQIVND (reference sequence). Trimming took off 2 bases at V and 6 bases at J, with 14 bases between the two ends. The CDR3 is 15 residues long. Written as DNA, the CDR3 is TGTGCCAGTAGTATAAGGGGGACAAAAAGTCAGCCCCAGCATTTT. It encodes CASSIRGTKSQPQHF.

The chain links TRBV11-2 to TRBJ2-3; 10 nucleotides match TRBD2. Germline V lookup: CDR1 SGHAT, CDR2 FQNNGV. Trimming at V came to 2 bases and at J to 4 bases, leaving 12 bases not matched to a gene. There are 18 residues in the CDR3. In DNA, the CDR3 is TGTGCCAGCAGCTTAAGTAGCGGGGGGCCGTCCTACGCAGATACGCAGTATTTT. Amino acids: CASSLSSGGPSYADTQYF.

The chain is built from TRBV4-1 and TRBJ1-3; D may be TRBD1 (5 bases). Trimming stripped 1 base from V and 2 bases from J, with 12 bases between. Germline V lookup: CDR1 MGHRA, CDR2 YSYEKL. The CDR3 is 16 residues long. CDR3 sequence reads: CASSQVVGEAGNTIYF. In DNA form, the CDR3 reads TGCGCCAGCAGCCAAGTGGTAGGGGAGGCTGGAAACACCATATATTTT.

V usage is TRBV29-1 and J usage is TRBJ1-1; unclear D gene. The CDR3 is 14 residues long. With 1 base removed from V and 5 bases from J, the gap between germline ends came to 14 bases. CDR1 is SQVTM, CDR2 ANQGSEA, per germline. DNA for the CDR3: TGCAGCGTTGAAGTTAGCTCCACGGGGACTGAAGCTTTCTTT. Amino acids: CSVEVSSTGTEAFF.

The rearrangement joins TRBV18 to TRBJ2-2, with a possible D match to TRBD2 (5 bases). The germline V gene has CDR1 KGHSH and CDR2 LQKENI. The CDR3 runs to 13 residues. Trimming shortened V by 2 bases and J by 7 bases, and 8 bases separated the two germline ends. The CDR3 sequence: CASSPSGIGELFF. CDR3 in DNA: TGTGCCAGCTCACCATCGGGAATCGGGGAGCTGTTTTTT.

The genes are TRBV7-5 and TRBJ1-6; the D call TRBD1 from the table was never checked on the DNA. TRBV7-5 is assigned pseudogene status. The CDR3 extends over 17 amino acids. CDR3 loop: CVRSWNHRVPINSPLHF. CDR3 DNA: TGTGTCAGAAGCTGGAACCACAGGGTCCCCATTAATTCACCCCTCCACTTT.

The V call is TRBV19, the J call TRBJ2-2, with 7 bases that match TRBD2. CDR3 length: 14 residues. Germline loops: CDR1 LNHDA, CDR2 SQIVND (reference sequence). The V gene end was trimmed by 2 bases and the J gene end by 6 bases; junction bases not matched to a gene: 3. CDR3 in amino acids: CASSIRAGAGELFF. In nucleotides, the CDR3 is TGTGCCAGTAGTATACGCGCGGGAGCCGGGGAGCTGTTTTTT.

The chain has TRBV7-2 and TRBJ1-1, with unresolved D. The CDR3 is 15 residues long. With 4 bases removed from V and 1 base from J, the gap between germline ends came to 13 bases. Per the germline V gene, CDR1 is SGHTA and CDR2 is FQGNSA. The CDR3 sequence is CASSSQPSGNTEAFF. The CDR3 bases are TGTGCCAGCAGCTCCCAACCATCGGGGAACACTGAAGCTTTCTTT.

This clone is a singleton in its sample. The chain employs TRBV28 and TRBJ2-5, with a weak D call TRBD2 (5 bases). The V and J ends lost 2 bases and 6 bases respectively, with 13 bases between them. The CDR3 spans 14 residues. The germline V gene encodes CDR1 MDHEN and CDR2 SYDVKM. CDR3 bases: TGTGCCAGCAGTTTAGACGGCAGAGGGAAGACCCAGTACTTC. The encoded protein is CASSLDGRGKTQYF.

J is TRBJ2-1 and V is TRBV2; 7 bases line up with TRBD1. Losses at the gene ends were 2 bases for V and 0 bases for J; bases not matched to a gene: 10. Germline CDR1 and CDR2: SNHLY and FYNNEI. The CDR3 has 18 residues. This CDR3 reads CASSEPEQGPDSYNEQFF. The CDR3 nucleotides read TGTGCCAGCAGTGAACCGGAACAGGGGCCCGACTCCTACAATGAGCAGTTCTTC. Filled out from reference TRBV2 and TRBJ2-1, the complete variable domain reads EPEVTQTPSHQVTQMGQEVILRCVPISNHLYFYWYRQILGQKVEFLVSFYNNEISEKSEIFDDQFSVERPDGSNFTLKIRSTKLEDSAMYFCASSEPEQGPDSYNEQFFGPGTRLTVL.

The CDR3 here is CASSQERQQFF. CDR3 coding DNA: TGTGCCAGCAGCCAAGAGAGGCAGCAGTTCTTC. The chain combines TRBV14 with TRBJ2-1; D not resolved. Looked up from germline, CDR1 is SGHDN and CDR2 is FVKESK. This CDR3 region has 11 residues. V was clipped by 0 bases and J by 11 bases, with 5 bases between them. Using reference TRBV14 and TRBJ2-1 for the parts outside the CDR3, the full variable domain is EAGVTQFPSHSVIEKGQTVTLRCDPISGHDNLYWYRRVMGKEIKFLLHFVKESKQDESGMPNNRFLAERTGGTYSTLKVQPAELEDSGVYFCASSQERQQFFGPGTRLTVL.

This chain uses TRBV7-9 with TRBJ1-3; 7 bases fit TRBD1. The CDR3 runs to 15 residues. V shed 5 bases, J shed 0 bases, and the junction held 4 bases outside the gene matches. CDR1 and CDR2 from the germline V gene are SEHNR and FQNEAQ (reference sequence). This CDR3 reads CASSRGQPSGNTIYF. CDR3 bases: TGTGCCAGCAGCCGGGGACAGCCCTCTGGAAACACCATATATTTT.

This chain joins TRBV6-1 and TRBJ1-5; the match to TRBD1 covers 7 bases. The germline gives CDR1 MNHNS, CDR2 SASEGT. Trimming removed 2 bases from V and 0 bases from J; junction bases left unmatched: 4. The CDR3 consists of 16 residues. CDR3 protein: CASSEIRGPSNQPQHF. The CDR3 DNA sequence: TGTGCCAGCAGTGAAATAAGGGGGCCTAGCAATCAGCCCCAGCATTTT.

CDR3: CAITRRGLGGDTQYF. The CDR3 DNA sequence: TGTGCCATCACCCGTCGCGGACTAGGGGGGGATACGCAGTATTTT. The genes are TRBV28 and TRBJ2-3; tentatively, D is TRBD2 (7 bases). V lost 10 bases to trimming and J lost 6 bases, with 23 bases between them. The CDR3 spans 15 residues. Germline CDR1 MDHEN, CDR2 SYDVKM.